The clone carrying this TCR beta chain was detected only a few times. Its cognate antigen is unknown. V dropped 6 bases and J dropped 10 bases, with 16 bases sitting between them. CDR3 size: 14 residues. Looked up from germline, CDR1 is SNHLY and CDR2 is FYNNEI. This entry comes from a study of spatial heterogeneity in lung cancer. Study overall: A total of around 72 untreated early-stage non-small cell lung cancer patients served as donors. In cases with available follow-up PBMC samples, these were sequenced at a median of roughly two years after resection. Fewer alpha-chain than beta-chain sequences were consistently detected.

As for time point: blood at routine non-recurrence follow-up after resection. In each case, whole RNA from tumor, nontumor lung or frozen PBMC was sequenced unsorted. Overall study results and limits: Compared with follow-up, resection was when ubiquitous expanded tumor TCRs appeared in blood more.

TCRdb redid the calling of the 5' RACE reads with MiXCR, one entry per CDR3 protein. The sample has around 110,000 distinct CDR3 sequences, 12% seen once. Sequenced here: PBMCs, sampled at follow-up. This TCR derives from a male donor with early-stage non-small cell lung cancer. This chain uses TRBV2 with TRBJ1-6; D gene uncertain. CDR3: CASRASRVRSPLHF. In DNA, the CDR3 is TGTGCCAGCAGAGCGTCCCGAGTGAGGTCACCCCTCCACTTT.